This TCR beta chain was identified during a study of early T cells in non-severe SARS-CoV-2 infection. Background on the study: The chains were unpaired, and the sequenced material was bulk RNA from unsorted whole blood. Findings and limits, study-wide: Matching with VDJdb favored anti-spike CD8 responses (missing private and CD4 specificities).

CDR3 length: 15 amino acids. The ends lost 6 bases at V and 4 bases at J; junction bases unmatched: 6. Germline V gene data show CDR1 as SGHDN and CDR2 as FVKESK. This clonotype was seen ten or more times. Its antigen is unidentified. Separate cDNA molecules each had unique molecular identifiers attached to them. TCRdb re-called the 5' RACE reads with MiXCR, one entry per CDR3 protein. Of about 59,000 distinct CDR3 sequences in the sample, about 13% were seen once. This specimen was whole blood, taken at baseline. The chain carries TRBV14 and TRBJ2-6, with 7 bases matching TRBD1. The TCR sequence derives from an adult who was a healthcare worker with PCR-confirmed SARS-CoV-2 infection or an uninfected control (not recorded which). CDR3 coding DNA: TGTGCCAGCAGTAAGACAGGGCTCGGGGCCAACGTCCTGACTTTC. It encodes CASSKTGLGANVLTF.